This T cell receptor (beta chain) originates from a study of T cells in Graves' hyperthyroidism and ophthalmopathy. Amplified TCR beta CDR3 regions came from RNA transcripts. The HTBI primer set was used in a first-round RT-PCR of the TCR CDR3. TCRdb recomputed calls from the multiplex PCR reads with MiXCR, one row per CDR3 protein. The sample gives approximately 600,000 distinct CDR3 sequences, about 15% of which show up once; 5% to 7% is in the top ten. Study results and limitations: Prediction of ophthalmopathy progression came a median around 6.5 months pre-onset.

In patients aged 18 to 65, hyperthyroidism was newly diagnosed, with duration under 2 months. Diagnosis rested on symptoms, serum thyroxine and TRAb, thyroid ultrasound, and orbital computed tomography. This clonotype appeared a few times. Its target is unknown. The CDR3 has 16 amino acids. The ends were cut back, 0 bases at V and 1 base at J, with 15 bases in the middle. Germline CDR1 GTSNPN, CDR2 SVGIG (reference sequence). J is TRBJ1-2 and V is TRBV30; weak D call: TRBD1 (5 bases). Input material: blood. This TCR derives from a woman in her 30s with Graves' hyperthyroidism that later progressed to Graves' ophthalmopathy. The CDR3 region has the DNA TGTGCCTGGAGTGTACCTTACGGGACTCTTAACTATGGCTACACCTTC. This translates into CAWSVPYGTLNYGYTF.